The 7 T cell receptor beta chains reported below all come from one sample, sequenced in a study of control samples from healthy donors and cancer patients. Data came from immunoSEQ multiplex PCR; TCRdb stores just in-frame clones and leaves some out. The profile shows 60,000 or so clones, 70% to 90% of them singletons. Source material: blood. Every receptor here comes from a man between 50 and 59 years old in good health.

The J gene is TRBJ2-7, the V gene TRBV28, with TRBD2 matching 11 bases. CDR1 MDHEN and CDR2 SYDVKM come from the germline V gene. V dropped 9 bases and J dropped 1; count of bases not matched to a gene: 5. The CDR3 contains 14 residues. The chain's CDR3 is CASDTSGGSYEQYF. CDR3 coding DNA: TGTGCCAGTGATACTAGCGGGGGTTCCTACGAGCAGTACTTC.

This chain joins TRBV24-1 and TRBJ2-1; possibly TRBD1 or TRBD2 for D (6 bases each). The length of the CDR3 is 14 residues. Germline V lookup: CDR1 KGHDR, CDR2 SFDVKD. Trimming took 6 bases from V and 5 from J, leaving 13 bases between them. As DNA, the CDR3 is TGTGCCACCAGTAGGAGAGGGGGGAACAATGAGCAGTTCTTC. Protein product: CATSRRGGNNEQFF.

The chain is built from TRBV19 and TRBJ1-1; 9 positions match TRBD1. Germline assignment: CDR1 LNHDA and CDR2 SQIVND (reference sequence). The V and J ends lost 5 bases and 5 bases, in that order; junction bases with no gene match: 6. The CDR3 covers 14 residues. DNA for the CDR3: TGTGCCAGTAGTCCCACCGGGACAGGGACTGAAGCTTTCTTT. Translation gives CASSPTGTGTEAFF.

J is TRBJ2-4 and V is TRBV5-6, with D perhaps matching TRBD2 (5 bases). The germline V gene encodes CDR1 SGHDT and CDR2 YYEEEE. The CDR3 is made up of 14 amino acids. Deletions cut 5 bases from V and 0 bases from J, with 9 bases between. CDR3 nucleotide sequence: TGTGCCAGCAGTTACGGACTAGCCAAAAACATTCAGTACTTC. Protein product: CASSYGLAKNIQYF.

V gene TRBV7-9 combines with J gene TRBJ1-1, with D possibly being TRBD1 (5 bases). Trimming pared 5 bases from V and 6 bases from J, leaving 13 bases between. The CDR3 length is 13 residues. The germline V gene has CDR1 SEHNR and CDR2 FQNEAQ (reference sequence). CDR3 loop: CASSLGAGAEAFF. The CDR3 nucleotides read TGTGCCAGCAGCCTTGGGGCGGGCGCTGAAGCTTTCTTT. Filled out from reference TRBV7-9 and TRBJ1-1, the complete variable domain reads DTGVSQNPRHKITKRGQNVTFRCDPISEHNRLYWYRQTLGQGPEFLTYFQNEAQLEKSRLLSDRFSAERPKGSFSTLEIQRTEQGDSAMYLCASSLGAGAEAFFGQGTRLTVV.

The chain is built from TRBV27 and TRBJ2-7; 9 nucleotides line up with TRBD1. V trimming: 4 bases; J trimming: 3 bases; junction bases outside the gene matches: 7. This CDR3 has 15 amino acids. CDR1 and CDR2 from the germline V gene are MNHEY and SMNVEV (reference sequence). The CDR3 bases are TGTGCCAGCAGTTACCTTCCGGGACAGGGCTACGAGCAGTACTTC. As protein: CASSYLPGQGYEQYF.

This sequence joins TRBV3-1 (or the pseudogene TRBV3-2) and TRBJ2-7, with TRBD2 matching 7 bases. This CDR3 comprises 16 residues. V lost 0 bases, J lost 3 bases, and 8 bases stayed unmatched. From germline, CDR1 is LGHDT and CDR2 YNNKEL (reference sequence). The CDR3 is CASSQDKGGANYEQYF. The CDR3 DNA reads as TGTGCCAGCAGCCAAGATAAGGGAGGGGCCAACTACGAGCAGTACTTC.